Listed here are 2 T cell receptor beta chains from one sample, sequenced in a study of blood T cell repertoires in COVID-19 (dated by TCRdb to between 2020 and 2021). The method behind the library was the immunoSEQ multiplex PCR assay. This is the immuneACCESS table as TCRdb keeps it, with only in-frame sequences that have V and J called. A part of the clones is gone; compared with another copy, unresolved V genes explain less than half, and the rest is unexplained. The sample profile shows 130,000 to 150,000 clones; around 91% of them were found once. Approximately 2.8% of the sample is in the top ten clones. Material for sequencing was peripheral blood. The receptor set was obtained from a woman aged 55-75 years with active COVID-19.

The rearrangement links TRBV6-5 to TRBJ2-2, with a tentative D call TRBD1 (6 bases). The CDR3 consists of 16 residues. Trimming cost V 3 bases and J 4 bases, with 15 bases left between them. Germline V gives CDR1 MNHEY, CDR2 SVGAGI. CDR3 sequence: CASSYTTRGGTGELFF. DNA for the CDR3: TGTGCCAGCAGTTATACCACCAGGGGTGGCACCGGGGAGCTGTTTTTT.

CDR3 nucleotides: TGTGCCAGCACCCTGAGTCGGGTTTGGAATAATTCACCCCTCCACTTT. Its translation: CASTLSRVWNNSPLHF. The chain recombines TRBV11-2 with TRBJ1-6; D gene unclear. V lost 7 bases, J lost 5 bases, and 18 bases lay in between. The CDR3 contains 16 residues. CDR1 and CDR2 from the germline V gene are SGHAT and FQNNGV.